These 15 T cell receptor beta chains were all obtained from the same sample, sequenced in a study of blood T cell repertoires in COVID-19. Clones were sequenced by immunoSEQ multiplex PCR, and TCRdb holds only the in-frame ones, with some missing. This table holds 250,000 to 300,000 clones, roughly 88% found once. The sample taken for sequencing was peripheral blood. The receptor set was obtained from a woman aged 25 to 45 with acute or convalescent COVID-19.

This rearrangement joins TRBV6-6 to TRBJ1-1; D is uncertain. The ends were cut back, 6 bases at V and 1 base at J, with 9 bases in the middle. The CDR3 totals 13 residues. Germline lookup yields CDR1 MNHNY and CDR2 SVGAGI (reference sequence). In DNA form, the CDR3 reads TGTGCCAGCAGCCTCGACACGAACACTGAAGCTTTCTTT. It translates to CASSLDTNTEAFF.

This chain joins TRBV12-3 or TRBV12-4 and TRBJ1-1, with 7 bases that match TRBD1. This CDR3 is 13 amino acids long. Unmatched junction bases numbered 2, after V lost 6 bases and J lost 1 base. CDR3 sequence reads: CASSWDRNTEAFF. For the CDR3, the DNA is TGTGCCAGCAGCTGGGACAGGAACACTGAAGCTTTCTTT.

The genes are TRBV11-3 and TRBJ2-7; D may be TRBD1 (6 bases). The germline V and J ends were trimmed by 1 base and 5 bases, with 15 bases remaining between them. CDR3 length: 15 residues. Germline CDR1 SGHNT, CDR2 YENEEA. The CDR3 is CASSLGRGNFNEQYF. As DNA, the CDR3 is TGTGCCAGCAGCTTAGGAAGGGGGAACTTCAACGAGCAGTACTTC.

Only a few counts were recorded for this clone. The rearrangement joins TRBV25-1 to TRBJ1-3; D is unresolved. V shed 3 bases and J shed 0 bases, with 9 bases lying between them. Germline V lookup: CDR1 MGHDK, CDR2 SYGVNS. The CDR3 has 15 amino acids. The CDR3 here is CASSENNNSGNTIYF. CDR3 nucleotides: TGTGCCAGCAGTGAGAATAACAACTCTGGAAACACCATATATTTT.

V usage is TRBV7-8 and J usage is TRBJ1-1; D is uncertain. V was clipped by 2 bases and J by 6 bases, with 7 bases between them. The V gene's germline CDR1 is SGHVS and CDR2 FQNEAQ. There are 12 residues in the CDR3. The CDR3 DNA follows: TGTGCCAGCAGCTTATTGGGCGCTGAAGCTTTCTTT. It encodes CASSLLGAEAFF.

Details on this clone: Other DNA sequences within the sample encode an identical CDR3. The chain recombines TRBV19 with TRBJ1-1; D is ambiguous. This CDR3 comprises 12 residues. The ends were cut back, 3 bases at V and 7 bases at J, with 9 bases in the middle. Germline CDR1 reads LNHDA; CDR2 reads SQIVND (reference sequence). The CDR3 spells CASSIGTVEAFF. For the CDR3, the DNA is TGTGCCAGTAGTATTGGCACAGTTGAAGCTTTCTTT.

The J gene is TRBJ2-7, the V gene TRBV29-1; tentative D call: TRBD1 (6 bases). This CDR3 has 12 amino acids. Germline lookup yields CDR1 SQVTM and CDR2 ANQGSEA. Between the trimmed V and J ends, which lost 2 bases and 6 bases, there was a span of 11 bases. The CDR3 DNA reads TGCAGCGTTGAAATGGCAGGGGTCGAGCAGTACTTC. It encodes CSVEMAGVEQYF.

V usage is TRBV11-2 and J usage is TRBJ1-5, with D possibly being TRBD1 (5 bases). This CDR3 has 14 residues. Trimming removed 5 bases from V and 3 bases from J, with 11 bases in between. Germline CDR1 reads SGHAT; CDR2 reads FQNNGV. The CDR3 sequence: CASSGRDYNQPQHF. In nucleotides, the CDR3 is TGTGCCAGCAGCGGACGGGACTACAATCAGCCCCAGCATTTT.

This chain uses TRBV12-3 or TRBV12-4 with TRBJ1-1, with D perhaps matching TRBD1 (6 bases). Between the trimmed V and J ends, which lost 5 bases and 7 bases, there was a span of 14 bases. This CDR3 spans 13 amino acids. The CDR3 DNA reads TGTGCCAGCAGTGAGGGGGGGGTCAGTGAAGCTTTCTTT. It yields the protein CASSEGGVSEAFF.

The J gene is TRBJ2-7, the V gene TRBV7-2; 11 bases fit TRBD2. The CDR3 spans 16 residues. CDR1 is SGHTA and CDR2 is FQGNSA in the germline V gene. Trimming took 2 bases from V and 3 from J; bases not matched to a gene: 6. CDR3 DNA sequence: TGTGCCAGCAGCTTACGATGGGGACTAGCGGTCTACGAGCAGTACTTC. Amino acids: CASSLRWGLAVYEQYF.

V and J are TRBV19 and TRBJ2-2; D perhaps matches TRBD2 (6 bases). Per the germline V gene, CDR1 is LNHDA and CDR2 is SQIVND (reference sequence). Trimming cost V 1 base and J 0 bases, with 9 bases left between them. The CDR3 contains 16 residues. CDR3 residues: CASSIVAGSNTGELFF. The CDR3 DNA sequence: TGTGCCAGTAGTATAGTCGCGGGATCGAACACCGGGGAGCTGTTTTTT.

The chain couples TRBV21-1 to TRBJ2-1; the table's D call, TRBD2, has no DNA check behind it. TRBV21-1 is a listed pseudogene. This CDR3 region has 15 residues. The DNA for the CDR3 is TGTGCCAGCAGCAAACGGCGGGAGCAGCACAATGAGCAGTTCTTC. It translates to CASSKRREQHNEQFF.

The chain couples TRBV7-8 to TRBJ2-1; a weak D match, TRBD1 (6 bases). V shed 5 bases and J shed 5 bases, with 16 bases lying between them. CDR3 length equals 15 residues. Germline values: CDR1 SGHVS, CDR2 FQNEAQ. CDR3 in amino acids: CASSLYQGSDNEQFF. The DNA for the CDR3 is TGTGCCAGCAGCCTCTACCAGGGGTCCGACAATGAGCAGTTCTTC.

This chain connects TRBV5-1 to TRBJ1-1, with 7 bases that match TRBD1. Germline V lookup: CDR1 SGHRS, CDR2 YFSETQ. CDR3 length equals 13 residues. J lost 6 bases, V lost 7 bases, and 9 bases had no gene match. The CDR3 loop reads CASGRQGGSEAFF. CDR3 DNA: TGCGCCAGCGGTCGACAGGGCGGTTCTGAAGCTTTCTTT.

The gene calls are TRBV6-4 and TRBJ1-6; TRBD1 matches 8 bases. Germline V gives CDR1 MRHNA, CDR2 SNTAGT. Trimming cost V 5 bases and J 7 bases; bases outside gene matches: 4. This CDR3 comprises 14 residues. This chain's CDR3 is CASSWTGRNSPLHF. CDR3 nucleotides: TGTGCCAGCAGTTGGACAGGGCGGAATTCACCCCTCCACTTT.